A selection of T cell receptor beta chains follows, all from one sample in a study of CD8+CD57+ T cells in acquired aplastic anemia. MiXCR, applied by TCRdb to the reads, yields one record per CDR3 protein. The sample carries 200,000 or so distinct CDR3 sequences, around 47% recorded once. What was sequenced was sorted CD4+, CD8+, or CD8+CD57+ T cells (not recorded which) from PBMCs. The source of these receptors is a human donor with aplastic anemia. CDR3s include the opening cysteine and the closing phenylalanine or tryptophan. The order of the fields is D gene, V gene, CDR3 length, CDR3 protein. The D gene is left open where the match is weak.

NA,TRBV6-1,14,CASTTGSGDQPQHF
NA,TRBV29-1,12,CSVVKGDYEQYF
NA,TRBV2,14,CASSDLGSQETQYF
NA,TRBV20-1,15,CSASSPGTYSYEQYF
TRBD1,TRBV10-3,14,CAISADRQHYGYTF
NA,TRBV7-3,16,CASSATTSFAGDTQYF
NA,TRBV5-1,17,CASSGGGGVVHTYEQYF
NA,TRBV7-2,13,CASSPMNNQPQHF
NA,TRBV2,14,CASRDGGAKNIQYF
TRBD2,TRBV2,14,CASGKGLGGYEQYF
NA,TRBV6-1,14,CASTPRDRNQPQHF
TRBD1,TRBV2,15,CASSEEGQVNSPLHF
TRBD1,TRBV7-6,15,CASSLNDRGNSPLHF
NA,TRBV20-1,16,CSARPKTWGRNYEQYF
TRBD1,TRBV18,17,CASSPRDRAVANYGYTF
TRBD2,TRBV9,15,CASSSTSGSIYEQFF
NA,TRBV20-1,13,CSARPASGNTIYF
TRBD1,TRBV30,13,CAWNIRTGPHVHF
NA,TRBV12-3/TRBV12-4,15,CASSLVQGLDEPPHF
NA,TRBV20-1,11,CSPRRRYEQYF
NA,TRBV6-6,11,CASREDEKLFF
NA,TRBV6-5,14,CASSYSWQNYEQYF
NA,TRBV25-1,16,CASSPGQSSGANVLTF
NA,TRBV2,13,CASSEYGQETQYF
NA,TRBV6-1,11,CASSDRVEAFF
NA,TRBV7-9,12,CASSPLPDEQYF
TRBD1,TRBV4-1,14,CASSQPTGSVGYTF
NA,TRBV7-9,15,CASSEGGAARYEQYF
NA,TRBV12-3/TRBV12-4,15,CASLGRGTGYNEQFF
TRBD1,TRBV9,14,CASSATGGNYEQYF
NA,TRBV7-3,13,CASSLTSSDTIYF
NA,TRBV15,15,CATSRGGRDNSPLHF
NA,TRBV19,13,CASSMRDRGEQYF
TRBD1,TRBV15,14,CATNPGQRNTEAFF
NA,TRBV10-3,14,CASSQDRGAAEAFF
NA,TRBV29-1,13,CSVAIMGSGELFF
TRBD2,TRBV5-1,15,CASRGLGGLEETQYF
NA,TRBV19,13,CASSSYREGEQYF
NA,TRBV20-1,15,CSADWGEGIADGYTF
TRBD1,TRBV20-1,14,CSASEGQRIYGYTF
NA,TRBV29-1,14,CSVDEGKGADTQYF
TRBD1,TRBV25-1,15,CASSERQGSYNEQFF